A selection of T cell receptor beta chains follows, all from one sample in a study of T-cell memory formation after mild COVID-19. TCRdb ran MiXCR on the 5' RACE reads and lists one entry per CDR3 protein. The sample contains 200,000 to 250,000 distinct CDR3 sequences, 15% of which appear only once. Sequencing used PBMCs or a T cell subset sorted from them (not recorded which). These receptors all come from an adult woman who had mild COVID-19 (a few samples of this study predate the infection). Cell type and time point are not known. CDR3s include the opening cysteine and the closing phenylalanine or tryptophan. Fields, in order: J gene, V gene, D gene, clone size, CDR3 DNA, CDR3 protein. D genes are given only for firm matches. Size is omitted from some rows. Given values are once, few, many or a class for expanded clones.

TRBJ2-7	TRBV20-1	NA	few	TGCAGTGCTTCCCCGGGACCCGGGTCCTACGAGCAGTACTTC	CSASPGPGSYEQYF
TRBJ2-2	TRBV7-2	NA	few	TGTGCCAGCAGCCCGACTAGAGTGACAGGCGGGGAGCTGTTTTTT	CASSPTRVTGGELFF
TRBJ2-3	TRBV7-2	NA	NA	TGTGCCAGCAGCAAACGGACTACTAGCACAGATACGCAGTATTTT	CASSKRTTSTDTQYF
TRBJ2-2	TRBV12-3/TRBV12-4	NA	few	TGTGCCAGCAGGAGCCACGCGAAGGAGCTGTTTTTT	CASRSHAKELFF
TRBJ2-7	TRBV4-3	NA	NA	TGCGCCAGCAGCCGTTCACAGGACTCCTACGAGCAGTACTTC	CASSRSQDSYEQYF
TRBJ1-1	TRBV7-2	NA	NA	TGTGCCAGCAGCCAGACCTTGAACACTGAAGCTTTCTTT	CASSQTLNTEAFF
TRBJ1-2	TRBV5-6	NA	few	TGTGCCAGCAGCTTGTATCGGAATAATTATGGCTACACCTTC	CASSLYRNNYGYTF
TRBJ2-6	TRBV3-1	NA	NA	TGTGCCAGCAGCCCATTCGAAGGGGCCAACGTCCTGACTTTC	CASSPFEGANVLTF
TRBJ1-1	TRBV6-2/TRBV6-3	TRBD1	NA	TGTGCCAGCAATTCCGGGACAGTGGGCACTGAAGCTTTCTTT	CASNSGTVGTEAFF
TRBJ1-5	TRBV5-4	NA	few	TGTGCCAGCAGCCCAACCCCAGGAGGGACCAATCAGCCCCAGCATTTT	CASSPTPGGTNQPQHF
TRBJ2-5	TRBV7-2	NA	few	TGTGCCAGCAGCTCCCAAGGCGGGGCGGGTTGGGAGACCCAGTACTTC	CASSSQGGAGWETQYF
TRBJ2-1	TRBV12-3/TRBV12-4	TRBD2	many	TGTGCCAGCAGGCCTTACGGGGGGGCAGGGAATGAGCAGTTCTTC	CASRPYGGAGNEQFF
TRBJ2-1	TRBV4-1	NA	few	TGCGCCAGCAGCGATACGGCGGGGTACAATGAGCAGTTCTTC	CASSDTAGYNEQFF
TRBJ1-3	TRBV30	NA	NA	TGTGCCTGGACCCTCTTGGTTGACACCATATATTTT	CAWTLLVDTIYF
TRBJ1-1	TRBV19	TRBD1	few	TGTGCCAGTACCAAGGGACAGGCGAACACTGAAGCTTTCTTT	CASTKGQANTEAFF
TRBJ1-1	TRBV6-6	NA	NA	TGTGCCAGCAGTTGGACAGACTCCACTGAAGCTTTCTTT	CASSWTDSTEAFF
TRBJ2-7	TRBV7-9	TRBD2	few	TGTGCCAGCAGCTTAGCGCTAGCGGGATCATCCGAGCAGTACTTC	CASSLALAGSSEQYF
TRBJ2-7	TRBV5-1	NA	NA	TGCGCCAGCAGCTTGGGCCACAGGGACCTCTACGAGCAGTACTTC	CASSLGHRDLYEQYF
TRBJ2-7	TRBV12-3/TRBV12-4	TRBD2	NA	TGTGCCAGCAGTTGGCTCATACTAGCGGGGGGGCCTAACGAGCAGTACTTC	CASSWLILAGGPNEQYF
TRBJ2-7	TRBV9	TRBD2	many	TGTGCCAGCAGCGCCGCCGGGCTAGCGGGCTCCTACGAGCAGTACTTC	CASSAAGLAGSYEQYF
TRBJ2-7	TRBV28	TRBD2	NA	TGTGCCAGCAGTTTCGGCGGGGGGAGCTCCTACGAGCAGTACTTC	CASSFGGGSSYEQYF
TRBJ2-1	TRBV6-1	NA	NA	TGTGCCAGCAGTACACTCGGGACATACTCTTCCAATGAGCAGTTCTTC	CASSTLGTYSSNEQFF
TRBJ2-1	TRBV20-1	TRBD2	few	TGCAGTGCTCAAATCCGGGACTATCGGAACAATGAGCAGTTCTTC	CSAQIRDYRNNEQFF
TRBJ1-2	TRBV20-1	NA	NA	TGCAGTGCAACCGGCGGACAGCCCAGGAATGGCTACACCTTC	CSATGGQPRNGYTF
TRBJ2-7	TRBV12-3/TRBV12-4	TRBD2	NA	TGTGCCAGCAGTTTCGGGGGCGGGACTAGTGGCGAGCAGTACTTC	CASSFGGGTSGEQYF
TRBJ2-5	TRBV4-1	TRBD1	few	TGCGCCAGCAGCCTTGCCAGGACAGGGGGAGGGTTGGAGACCCAGTACTTC	CASSLARTGGGLETQYF
TRBJ2-4	TRBV10-3	TRBD1	NA	TGTGCCATTTCCCAGACAGGGCAGACCAAAAACATTCAGTACTTC	CAISQTGQTKNIQYF
TRBJ1-1	TRBV5-1	TRBD1	few	TGCGCCAGCAGCCCCAACCCCGGGACAGGGGGCCCTGAAGCTTTCTTT	CASSPNPGTGGPEAFF
TRBJ1-1	TRBV5-1	TRBD1	many	TGCGCCAGCAGCTGGACCGGGACAGGGGACACTGAAGCTTTCTTT	CASSWTGTGDTEAFF
TRBJ1-4	TRBV19	TRBD1	NA	TGTGCCAGTAGTCTTGGACAGGGGTTGCCTAATGAAAAACTGTTTTTT	CASSLGQGLPNEKLFF
TRBJ2-4	TRBV20-1	NA	NA	TGCAGTGCTAGAGAGGCAGCGGGCAAAAACATTCAGTACTTC	CSAREAAGKNIQYF
TRBJ2-1	TRBV10-3	TRBD2	few	TGTGCCATCAACTCAAAGACTAGCGGGACATACAATGAGCAGTTCTTC	CAINSKTSGTYNEQFF
TRBJ1-1	TRBV20-1	NA	NA	TGCAGTGCCCTGATTGGAGGGGGGGACACTGAAGCTTTCTTT	CSALIGGGDTEAFF
TRBJ2-3	TRBV2	TRBD2	few	TGTGCCAGCAGTGAAAGGACTAGCGGGGGGCAGGCAGATACGCAGTATTTT	CASSERTSGGQADTQYF
TRBJ1-1	TRBV14	NA	few	TGTGCCAGCAGCCGAACCGGGACTCTGAACACTGAAGCTTTCTTT	CASSRTGTLNTEAFF
TRBJ2-5	TRBV7-2	NA	few	TGTGCCAGCAGCTACTTTGGCTCCCCACAAGAGACCCAGTACTTC	CASSYFGSPQETQYF
TRBJ1-4	TRBV19	NA	NA	TGTGCCAGTAGTAAGGGGCATAGAGAAAAACTGTTTTTT	CASSKGHREKLFF
TRBJ1-2	TRBV7-2	NA	NA	TGTGCCAGCAGCTTAAGGCGGTCGGGGGAGCTCTATGGCTACACCTTC	CASSLRRSGELYGYTF
TRBJ1-2	TRBV18	NA	NA	TGTGCCAGCTCACCAATCACAGACCCAATCTATGGCTACACCTTC	CASSPITDPIYGYTF
TRBJ2-4	TRBV3-1	NA	NA	TGTGCCAGCAGCCAAGCAAGGATGCCGTGGAGTGCCAAAAACATTCAGTACTTC	CASSQARMPWSAKNIQYF
TRBJ2-7	TRBV4-3	NA	NA	TGCGCCAGCAGCCAAGGGCGACTTTACTACGAGCAGTACTTC	CASSQGRLYYEQYF
TRBJ2-2	TRBV12-3/TRBV12-4	TRBD1	NA	TGTGCCAGCAGAGGACAGGCGAACACCGGGGAGCTGTTTTTT	CASRGQANTGELFF
TRBJ2-7	TRBV18	NA	few	TGTGCCAGCTCACCAGCTACCTACGAGCAGTACTTC	CASSPATYEQYF
TRBJ1-2	TRBV12-3/TRBV12-4	NA	few	TGTGCCAGCACCGAAACAGGATCTCCTAACTATGGCTACACCTTC	CASTETGSPNYGYTF
TRBJ2-7	TRBV12-3/TRBV12-4	TRBD2	few	TGTGCCAGCAGCTCGACTAGCGGGAGGACTTACTACGAGCAGTACTTC	CASSSTSGRTYYEQYF
TRBJ2-1	TRBV9	TRBD2	NA	TGTGCCAGCAGCGGGGTTCACGGACTAGCGGGATTAAATGAGCAGTTCTTC	CASSGVHGLAGLNEQFF
TRBJ2-1	TRBV5-1	TRBD2	many	TGCGCCAGCAGCGCCGCGGGACTAGTCTACAATGAGCAGTTCTTC	CASSAAGLVYNEQFF
TRBJ2-1	TRBV5-5	NA	NA	TGTGCCAGCAGCTTCGCAGACTACAATGAGCAGTTCTTC	CASSFADYNEQFF
TRBJ1-2	TRBV20-1	NA	few	TGCAGTGCTAGAGATGGCCTCCGCGGCCTGGGTGGCTACACCTTC	CSARDGLRGLGGYTF
TRBJ2-1	TRBV20-1	NA	NA	TGCAGTGTTCGGGGGAGGAACAATGAGCAGTTCTTC	CSVRGRNNEQFF
TRBJ2-5	TRBV12-3/TRBV12-4	NA	NA	TGTGCCAGCAGTTTGGGTCGACTCGAGACCCAGTACTTC	CASSLGRLETQYF
TRBJ1-5	TRBV2	NA	few	TGTGCCAGCAGTTCGGGGTTATTCAATCAGCCCCAGCATTTT	CASSSGLFNQPQHF
TRBJ1-5	TRBV12-3/TRBV12-4	TRBD1	NA	TGTGCCAGCAGTTTAGGGGGACAGGGGGCTCAATCTCAGCCCCAGCATTTT	CASSLGGQGAQSQPQHF
TRBJ1-2	TRBV9	TRBD1	few	TGTGCCAGCAGCGTAGTTTCAGGGGGCGCGGGCTACACCTTC	CASSVVSGGAGYTF
TRBJ2-1	TRBV20-1	TRBD2	few	TGCAGTGCAAGAGCGGGAGCGGGCGGTGAGCAGTTCTTC	CSARAGAGGEQFF
TRBJ2-5	TRBV11-3	NA	NA	TGTGCCAGCAGCCCCGAAGGGAGCCGAGGGACCCAGTACTTC	CASSPEGSRGTQYF
TRBJ2-7	TRBV7-2	NA	many	TGTGCCAGCAGCCAGAGGGGCAGGCAATCCTACGAGCAGTACTTC	CASSQRGRQSYEQYF
TRBJ1-6	TRBV15	NA	few	TGTGCCACCAGCAGCGGACAGTTTAATTCACCCCTCCACTTT	CATSSGQFNSPLHF